The 12 T cell receptor beta chains below were found in one sample sequenced in a study of T cell repertoires in urothelial bladder cancer. Sequencing was performed with immunoSEQ multiplex PCR; in TCRdb, only in-frame clones are kept and a portion is missing. Here the sample spans about 6,200 clones, roughly two thirds being singletons. Sequenced sample: tumor-infiltrating cells from bladder cancer. These receptors all stem from a human donor with urothelial carcinoma.

The gene calls are TRBV19 and TRBJ1-6, with 8 nucleotides matching TRBD1. V lost 6 bases, J lost 4 bases, and 2 bases stayed unmatched. The CDR3 is 14 residues long. Germline CDR1 LNHDA, CDR2 SQIVND (reference sequence). The CDR3 here is CASRTGAYNSPLHF. The CDR3 DNA follows: TGTGCCAGTAGGACAGGGGCGTATAATTCACCCCTCCACTTT.

The genes are TRBV7-2 and TRBJ2-5; D is unresolved. The DNA end is more similar to TRBJ2-7, so the J call may be wrong. The CDR3 has 13 residues. Germline V gives CDR1 SGHTA, CDR2 FQGNSA. CDR3 bases: TGTGCCAGCAGCTTAGGGTTCCCCTACGAGCAGTACTTC. Translated, it gives CASSLGFPYEQYF.

V and J are TRBV6-1 and TRBJ2-2, with 7 bases that match TRBD1. The CDR3 runs 15 residues. CDR1 and CDR2 (germline): MNHNS, SASEGT. V dropped 5 bases and J dropped 6; count of bases not matched to a gene: 9. The CDR3 DNA reads TGTGCCAGCAGTTCCGTGAGGGGGCGATCCGGGGAGCTGTTTTTT. Its protein product is CASSSVRGRSGELFF.

This chain joins TRBV29-1 and TRBJ1-5; TRBD1 matches 10 bases. Germline CDR1 SQVTM, CDR2 ANQGSEA. The CDR3 contains 16 residues. V was pared by 5 bases and J by 4 bases, with 11 bases of the junction left unmatched. CDR3 nucleotide sequence: TGCAGCGTTACATTGAGGGGGACAGGGGAAAATCAGCCCCAGCATTTT. This translates into CSVTLRGTGENQPQHF.

The V and J genes are TRBV30 and TRBJ1-2; the match to TRBD1 covers 9 bases. V was clipped by 3 bases and J by 7 bases; unmatched bases: 6. The CDR3 is 13 amino acids. From germline, CDR1 is GTSNPN and CDR2 SVGIG (reference sequence). The CDR3 protein is CAWRTGQGRGYTF. In DNA, the CDR3 is TGTGCCTGGAGGACGGGACAGGGTCGTGGCTACACCTTC.

V is TRBV6-5 and J is TRBJ1-5; D is undetermined. Looked up from germline, CDR1 is MNHEY and CDR2 is SVGAGI. V dropped 5 bases and J dropped 9 bases, with 8 bases sitting between them. The CDR3 consists of 11 residues. CDR3 sequence: CASSDGRPQHF. CDR3 nucleotide sequence: TGTGCCAGCAGTGACGGCCGGCCCCAGCATTTT.

The chain couples TRBV2 to TRBJ2-3, with 8 bases that match TRBD2. The germline V gene encodes CDR1 SNHLY and CDR2 FYNNEI. The CDR3 loop spans 15 amino acids. The V and J ends lost 4 bases and 3 bases, in that order; junction bases with no gene match: 6. The CDR3 region has the DNA TGTGCCAGCAGTGTTCCGCGGGGGGAGACAGATACGCAGTATTTT. This encodes CASSVPRGETDTQYF.

CDR3 residues: CASSRGVGYTF. CDR3 DNA sequence: TGTGCCAGCAGTAGGGGGGTTGGCTACACCTTC. The chain uses TRBV28 and TRBJ1-2; possible D gene TRBD1, 6 bases. Looked up from germline, CDR1 is MDHEN and CDR2 is SYDVKM. Trimming removed 5 bases at V and 7 bases at J, with 8 bases between. The CDR3 spans 11 residues.

As for this clone: This sample includes further DNA sequences coding for the same CDR3. V gene TRBV25-1 combines with J gene TRBJ1-1; TRBD1 agrees at 8 bases. The trim removed 2 bases at V and 0 bases at J, leaving 2 bases unmatched. The CDR3 runs to 15 residues. CDR1 and CDR2 (germline): MGHDK, SYGVNS. The CDR3 sequence: CASSEPGQVNTEAFF. CDR3 coding DNA: TGTGCCAGCAGTGAACCGGGACAGGTGAACACTGAAGCTTTCTTT.

The chain employs TRBV5-1 and TRBJ2-7; the D is unclear. The CDR3 totals 13 residues. Per the germline V gene, CDR1 is SGHRS and CDR2 is YFSETQ. The V end lost 0 bases, the J end lost 4 bases, and 8 bases lay between the germline ends. Written as DNA, the CDR3 is TGCGCCAGCAGCTTGGCCCCCGATTACGAGCAGTACTTC. Its translation: CASSLAPDYEQYF. The full variable domain, in which reference TRBV5-1 and TRBJ2-7 provide the parts outside the CDR3, is KAGVTQTPRYLIKTRGQQVTLSCSPISGHRSVSWYQQTPGQGLQFLFEYFSETQRNKGNFPGRFSGRQFSNSRSEMNVSTLELGDSALYLCASSLAPDYEQYFGPGTRLTVT.

The V gene is TRBV5-1, the J gene TRBJ1-1; D is undetermined. This CDR3 contains 13 residues. V lost 7 bases, J lost 0 bases, and 10 bases lay in between. Per the germline V gene, CDR1 is SGHRS and CDR2 is YFSETQ. CDR3 DNA: TGCGCCAGCGGACTACAATTGAACACTGAAGCTTTCTTT. As protein: CASGLQLNTEAFF.

The CDR3 loop is CASSSLMSTDTQYF. The CDR3 DNA reads as TGTGCCAGCAGTTCCCTGATGAGCACAGATACGCAGTATTTT. The rearrangement joins TRBV28 to TRBJ2-3; D unclear. The ends were cut back, 4 bases at V and 0 bases at J, with 8 bases in the middle. The CDR3 is made up of 14 amino acids. The germline CDR1 and CDR2 sequences are MDHEN and SYDVKM.